Listed below are T cell receptor beta chains from one sample, sequenced in a study of STAT3 mutations in large granular lymphocyte leukemia. This table comes from immunoSEQ multiplex PCR, and its TCRdb copy is limited to in-frame clones, with some not included. The table has some 15,000 clones, more than 65% seen once. Sequenced input: peripheral blood mononuclear cells. The source is a man aged 60 to 69 with T-cell large granular lymphocyte leukemia. Some clones in this sample may be carry-over from other donors' samples. The CDR3 runs from the conserved cysteine through the conserved F or W. The D gene is left open where the match is weak. For some rows the clone size is stated as once, few or many, or as a class when expanded; others skip it.

clone_size j_call d_call v_call cdr3_nt cdr3_aa
- TRBJ2-2 - TRBV7-2 TGTGCCAGCAGGCGTGACTTTCGCACCGGGGAGCTGTTTTTT CASRRDFRTGELFF
- TRBJ2-2 TRBD1 TRBV5-1 TGCGCCAGCAGTACGACAGGGGGCTCCGGGGAGCTGTTTTTT CASSTTGGSGELFF
- TRBJ2-5 - TRBV2 TGTGCCAGCAGACCCGACTTCGAAGAGACCCAGTACTTC CASRPDFEETQYF
- TRBJ1-4 - TRBV29-1 TGCAGCGTTGATGCGGGGGGGAATGAAAAACTGTTTTTT CSVDAGGNEKLFF
- TRBJ2-3 TRBD2 TRBV27 TGTGCCAGCAGAAAAAGCGGGAGTTCGACAGATACGCAGTATTTT CASRKSGSSTDTQYF
- TRBJ2-7 TRBD1 TRBV6-1 TGTGCCAGCAGTGGCTGGGACAGGGGACACGGCGAGCAGTACTTC CASSGWDRGHGEQYF
- TRBJ2-7 TRBD2 TRBV19 TGTGCCAGTAGTAATGAAGCGGGAGGGGGCGAGCAGTACTTC CASSNEAGGGEQYF
- TRBJ2-5 - TRBV6-6 TGTGCCAGCAGCACACCGGGACTCCGGGGGGAGACCCAGTACTTC CASSTPGLRGETQYF
- TRBJ2-5 - TRBV18 TGTGCCAGCTCACCAACACGACAGGGAGGGGAGACCCAGTACTTC CASSPTRQGGETQYF
few TRBJ1-2 - TRBV2 TGTGCCAGCAATTCACGGATGGCGGACTATGGCTACACCTTC CASNSRMADYGYTF
- TRBJ1-1 - TRBV7-9 TGTGCCAGCAGCTCCCGGACAGTGGGAGACGGAGCTTTCTTT CASSSRTVGDGAFF
- TRBJ1-1 TRBD1 TRBV30 TGTGCCTATCACAGGGGTATGAACACTGAAGCTTTCTTT CAYHRGMNTEAFF
- TRBJ2-5 - TRBV20-1 TGCAGTCACAGGACTGGAGAGACCCAGTACTTC CSHRTGETQYF
- TRBJ2-1 TRBD2 TRBV11-1 TGTGCCAGCAGCTTCGTGACTAGCGACTACAATGAGCAGTTCTTC CASSFVTSDYNEQFF
- TRBJ2-7 - TRBV7-9 TGTGCCAGCAGCTTAGATCTGGGTGGGTACGAGCAGTACTTC CASSLDLGGYEQYF
- TRBJ1-2 - TRBV30 TGTAGCCTGTTCGAGCTTTATGGCTACACCTTC CSLFELYGYTF
- TRBJ1-2 - TRBV30 TGTGCCTGGAGGGGGGGGGCGCGGGGCTACACCTTC CAWRGGARGYTF
- TRBJ1-4 TRBD1 TRBV19 TGTGCCAGTACCACAGGGGGGGAAAAACTGTTTTTT CASTTGGEKLFF
- TRBJ2-3 - TRBV19 TGTGCCAGTGGAACAGATACGCAGTATTTT CASGTDTQYF
- TRBJ1-1 - TRBV19 TGTGCCAGTATAGGGGATATGAACACTGAAGCTTTCTTT CASIGDMNTEAFF